The present T cell receptor beta chain was sequenced within a study of Graves' ophthalmopathy and Graves' hyperthyroidism. General study findings and limits: The model's ophthalmopathy progression predictions had roughly 65% sensitivity and 72.22% specificity.

Germline V lookup: CDR1 MNHEY, CDR2 SVGAGI. The CDR3 runs 15 residues. The V end was cut by 3 bases, the J end by 4 bases, with 15 bases between. Amplification from RNA transcripts yielded the TCR beta CDR3 regions. A first-round RT-PCR used HTBI primers, followed by a second-round multiplex PCR. TCRdb reprocessed the multiplex PCR reads with MiXCR, giving one entry per CDR3 protein. The sample includes just over 600,000 distinct CDR3 sequences, around a fifth of them seen just once. Hyperthyroidism was new, under 2 months, in patients aged 18 to 65. This clonotype occurred many times. Its antigen is as yet unknown.

Sequenced material: peripheral blood. The V gene is TRBV6-5, the J gene TRBJ1-2; no clear D. This TCR was sampled from a woman aged 18-30 years with stable Graves' hyperthyroidism. Some clones in this sample may be carry-over from other donors' samples. The CDR3 DNA follows: TGTGCCAGCAGTTATGCCCTGACGAAACTCTATGGCTACACCTTC. Its translation is CASSYALTKLYGYTF.